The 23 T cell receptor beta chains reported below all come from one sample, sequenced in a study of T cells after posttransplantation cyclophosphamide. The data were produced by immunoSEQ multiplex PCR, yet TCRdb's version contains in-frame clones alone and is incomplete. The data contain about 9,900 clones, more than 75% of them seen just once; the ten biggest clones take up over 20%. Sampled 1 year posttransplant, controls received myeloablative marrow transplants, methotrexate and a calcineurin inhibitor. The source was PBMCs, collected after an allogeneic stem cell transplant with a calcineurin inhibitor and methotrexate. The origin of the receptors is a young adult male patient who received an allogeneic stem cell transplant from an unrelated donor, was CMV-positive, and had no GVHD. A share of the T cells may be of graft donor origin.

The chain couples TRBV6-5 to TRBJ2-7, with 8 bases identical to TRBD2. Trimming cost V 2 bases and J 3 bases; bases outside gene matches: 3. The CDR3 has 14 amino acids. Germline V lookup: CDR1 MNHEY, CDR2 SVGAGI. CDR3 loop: CASSYQSGSYEQYF. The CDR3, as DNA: TGTGCCAGCAGTTACCAGAGCGGGAGCTACGAGCAGTACTTC.

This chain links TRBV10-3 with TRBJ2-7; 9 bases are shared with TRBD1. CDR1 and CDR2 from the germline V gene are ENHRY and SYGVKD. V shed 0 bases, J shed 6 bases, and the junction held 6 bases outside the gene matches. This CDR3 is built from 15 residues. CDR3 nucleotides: TGTGCCATCAGTGAGTCGCGGACAGGGGAGAGCGAGCAGTACTTC. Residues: CAISESRTGESEQYF.

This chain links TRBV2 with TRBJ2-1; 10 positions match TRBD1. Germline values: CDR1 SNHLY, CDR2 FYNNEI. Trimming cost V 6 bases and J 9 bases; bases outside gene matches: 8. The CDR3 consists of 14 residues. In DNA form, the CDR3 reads TGTGCCAGCAGGGGGACAGGGGTAACGAGTGAGCAGTTCTTC. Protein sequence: CASRGTGVTSEQFF.

The CDR3: CASSILQGAQETQYF. CDR3 nucleotides: TGTGCCAGCAGTATCCTCCAGGGGGCCCAAGAGACCCAGTACTTC. The chain is built from TRBV28 and TRBJ2-5, with 8 bases fitting TRBD1. The CDR3 has 15 residues. V shed 5 bases, J shed 1 base, and the junction held 6 bases outside the gene matches. Germline V gene sequence: CDR1 MDHEN, CDR2 SYDVKM.

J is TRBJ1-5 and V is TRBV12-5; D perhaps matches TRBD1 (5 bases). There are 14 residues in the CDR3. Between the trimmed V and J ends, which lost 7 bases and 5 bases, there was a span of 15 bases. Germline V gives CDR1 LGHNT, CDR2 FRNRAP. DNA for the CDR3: TGTGCTAGTGCCTCCCAGGGAATCTATCAGCCCCAGCATTTT. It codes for CASASQGIYQPQHF.

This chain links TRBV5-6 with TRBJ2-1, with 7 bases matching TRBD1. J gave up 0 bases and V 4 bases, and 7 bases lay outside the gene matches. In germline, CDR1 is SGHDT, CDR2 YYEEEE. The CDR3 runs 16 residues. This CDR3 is CASSATGTASYNEQFF. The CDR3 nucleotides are TGTGCCAGCAGCGCCACCGGGACAGCCTCCTACAATGAGCAGTTCTTC.

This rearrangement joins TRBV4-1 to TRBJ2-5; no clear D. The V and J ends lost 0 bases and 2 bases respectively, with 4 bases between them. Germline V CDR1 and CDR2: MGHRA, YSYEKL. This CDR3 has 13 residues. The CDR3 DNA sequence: TGCGCCAGCAGCCAAGACAGTCAAGAGACCCAGTACTTC. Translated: CASSQDSQETQYF.

CDR3 DNA: TGCGCCAGCAGCTTGTATGGACAGGGACGGGAGACCCAGTACTTC. The encoded protein is CASSLYGQGRETQYF. This chain links TRBV5-1 with TRBJ2-5, with 8 bases fitting TRBD1. This CDR3 has 15 residues. Unmatched junction bases numbered 7, after V lost 1 base and J lost 5 bases. CDR1 is SGHRS, CDR2 YFSETQ, per germline.

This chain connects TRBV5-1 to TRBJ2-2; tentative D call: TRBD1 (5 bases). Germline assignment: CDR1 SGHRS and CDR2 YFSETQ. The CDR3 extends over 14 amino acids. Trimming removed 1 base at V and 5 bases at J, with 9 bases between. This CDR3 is CASSLQGWTGELFF. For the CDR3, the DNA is TGCGCCAGCAGCTTGCAGGGTTGGACCGGGGAGCTGTTTTTT. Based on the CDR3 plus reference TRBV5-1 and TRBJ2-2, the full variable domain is KAGVTQTPRYLIKTRGQQVTLSCSPISGHRSVSWYQQTPGQGLQFLFEYFSETQRNKGNFPGRFSGRQFSNSRSEMNVSTLELGDSALYLCASSLQGWTGELFFGEGSRLTVL.

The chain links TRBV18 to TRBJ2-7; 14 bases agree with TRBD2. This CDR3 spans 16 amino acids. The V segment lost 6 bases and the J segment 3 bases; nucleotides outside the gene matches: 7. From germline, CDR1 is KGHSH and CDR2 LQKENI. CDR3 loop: CASSPPGLAGVYEQYV. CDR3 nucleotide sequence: TGTGCCAGCTCTCCCCCGGGACTAGCGGGAGTCTACGAGCAGTACGTC.

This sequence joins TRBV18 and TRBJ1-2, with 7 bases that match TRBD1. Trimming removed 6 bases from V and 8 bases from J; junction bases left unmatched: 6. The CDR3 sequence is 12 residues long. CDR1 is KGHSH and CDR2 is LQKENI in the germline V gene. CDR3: CASSTGPGGYTF. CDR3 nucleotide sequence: TGTGCCAGCTCGACAGGGCCGGGAGGCTACACCTTC.

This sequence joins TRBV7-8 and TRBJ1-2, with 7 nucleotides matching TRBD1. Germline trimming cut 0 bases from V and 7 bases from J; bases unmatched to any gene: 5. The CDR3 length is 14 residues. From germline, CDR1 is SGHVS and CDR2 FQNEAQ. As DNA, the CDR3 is TGTGCCAGCAGCTTAGCTACAGGGGCGGGTGGCTACACCTTC. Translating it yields CASSLATGAGGYTF. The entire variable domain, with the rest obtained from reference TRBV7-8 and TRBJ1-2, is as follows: GAGVSQSPRYKVAKRGQDVALRCDPISGHVSLFWYQQALGQGPEFLTYFQNEAQLDKSGLPSDRFFAERPEGSVSTLKIQRTQQEDSAVYLCASSLATGAGGYTFGSGTRLTVV.

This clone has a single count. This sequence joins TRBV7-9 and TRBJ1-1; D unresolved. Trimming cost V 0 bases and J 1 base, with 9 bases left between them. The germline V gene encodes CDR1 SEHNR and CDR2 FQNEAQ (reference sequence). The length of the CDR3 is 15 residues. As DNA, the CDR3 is TGTGCCAGCAGCTTAGCCGATACAGCGAACACTGAAGCTTTCTTT. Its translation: CASSLADTANTEAFF.

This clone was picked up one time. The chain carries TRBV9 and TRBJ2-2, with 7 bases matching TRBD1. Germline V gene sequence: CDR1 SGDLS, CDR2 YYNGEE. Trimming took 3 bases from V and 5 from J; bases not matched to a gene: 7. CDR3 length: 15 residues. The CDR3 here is CASSDERTGTGELFF. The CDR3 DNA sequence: TGTGCCAGCAGCGATGAGCGGACAGGAACCGGGGAGCTGTTTTTT.

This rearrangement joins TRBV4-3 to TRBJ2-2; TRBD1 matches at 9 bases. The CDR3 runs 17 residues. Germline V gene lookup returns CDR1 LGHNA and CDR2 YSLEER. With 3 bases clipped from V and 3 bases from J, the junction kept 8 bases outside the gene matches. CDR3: CASSQSVTGGDTGELFF. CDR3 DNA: TGCGCCAGCAGCCAGTCCGTGACAGGGGGAGACACCGGGGAGCTGTTTTTT.

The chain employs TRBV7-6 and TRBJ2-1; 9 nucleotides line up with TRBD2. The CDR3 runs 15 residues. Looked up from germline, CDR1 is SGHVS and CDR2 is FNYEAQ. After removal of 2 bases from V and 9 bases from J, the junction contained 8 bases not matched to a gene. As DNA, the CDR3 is TGTGCCAGCAGCTTACAGCCCGCGGGAGGGAGTGAGCAGTTCTTC. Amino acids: CASSLQPAGGSEQFF.

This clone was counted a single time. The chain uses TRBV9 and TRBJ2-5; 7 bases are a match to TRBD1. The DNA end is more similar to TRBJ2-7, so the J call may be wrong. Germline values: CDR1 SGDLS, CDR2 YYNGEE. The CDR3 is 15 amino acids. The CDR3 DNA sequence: TGTGCCAGCAGCGTAGAGGGGGCTAGGGATTACGAGCAGTACTTC. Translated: CASSVEGARDYEQYF.

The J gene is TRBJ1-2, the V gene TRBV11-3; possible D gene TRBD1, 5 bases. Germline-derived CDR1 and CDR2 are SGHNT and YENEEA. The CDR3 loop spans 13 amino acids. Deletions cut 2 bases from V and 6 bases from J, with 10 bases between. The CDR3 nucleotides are TGTGCCAGCAGCTTAAGGAGCAGGGATGGCTACACCTTC. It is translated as CASSLRSRDGYTF.

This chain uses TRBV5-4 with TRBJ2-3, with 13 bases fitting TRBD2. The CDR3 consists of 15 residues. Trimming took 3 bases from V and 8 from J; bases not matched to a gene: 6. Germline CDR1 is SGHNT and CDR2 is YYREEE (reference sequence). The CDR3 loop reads CASSSGLAGKVTQYF. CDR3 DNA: TGTGCCAGCAGCTCGGGACTAGCGGGGAAAGTTACGCAGTATTTT. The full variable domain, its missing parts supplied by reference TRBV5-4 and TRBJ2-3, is ETGVTQSPTHLIKTRGQQVTLRCSSQSGHNTVSWYQQALGQGPQFIFQYYREEENGRGNFPPRFSGLQFPNYSSELNVNALELDDSALYLCASSSGLAGKVTQYFGPGTRLTVL.

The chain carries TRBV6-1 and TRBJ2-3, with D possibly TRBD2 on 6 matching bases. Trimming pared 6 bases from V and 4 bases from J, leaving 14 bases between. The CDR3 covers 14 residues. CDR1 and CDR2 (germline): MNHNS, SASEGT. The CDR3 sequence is CASRAGRDPDTQYF. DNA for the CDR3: TGTGCCAGCAGAGCGGGCAGGGACCCAGATACGCAGTATTTT.

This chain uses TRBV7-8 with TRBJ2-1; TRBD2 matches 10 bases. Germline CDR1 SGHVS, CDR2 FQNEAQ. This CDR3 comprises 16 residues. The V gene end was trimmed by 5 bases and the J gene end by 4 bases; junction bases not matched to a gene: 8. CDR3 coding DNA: TGTGCCAGCAGCGCCCCCGGGACTAGCGCTTACAATGAGCAGTTCTTC. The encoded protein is CASSAPGTSAYNEQFF.

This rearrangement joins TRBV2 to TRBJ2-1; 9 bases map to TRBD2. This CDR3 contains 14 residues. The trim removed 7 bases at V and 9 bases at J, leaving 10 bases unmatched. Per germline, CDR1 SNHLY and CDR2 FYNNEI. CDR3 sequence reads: CASTGGRAAAEQFF. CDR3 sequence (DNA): TGTGCCAGCACTGGCGGGAGGGCCGCGGCTGAGCAGTTCTTC.

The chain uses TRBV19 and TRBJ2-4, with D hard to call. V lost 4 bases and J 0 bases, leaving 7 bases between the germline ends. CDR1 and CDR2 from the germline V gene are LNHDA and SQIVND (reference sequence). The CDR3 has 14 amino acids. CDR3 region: CASSRAIAKNIQYF. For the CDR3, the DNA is TGTGCCAGTAGTAGGGCCATAGCCAAAAACATTCAGTACTTC.